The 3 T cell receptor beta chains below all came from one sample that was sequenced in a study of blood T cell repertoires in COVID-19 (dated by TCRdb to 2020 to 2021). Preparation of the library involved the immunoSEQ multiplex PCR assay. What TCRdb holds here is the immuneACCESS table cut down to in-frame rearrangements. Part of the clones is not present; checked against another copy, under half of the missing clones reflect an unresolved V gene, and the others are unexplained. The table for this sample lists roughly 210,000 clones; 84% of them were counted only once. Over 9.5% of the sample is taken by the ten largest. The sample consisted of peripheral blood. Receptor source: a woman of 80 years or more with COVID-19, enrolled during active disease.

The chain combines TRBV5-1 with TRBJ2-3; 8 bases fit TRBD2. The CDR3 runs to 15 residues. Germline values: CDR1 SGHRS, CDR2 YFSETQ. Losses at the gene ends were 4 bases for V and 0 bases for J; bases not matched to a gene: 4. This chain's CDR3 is CASSRGGLSTDTQYF. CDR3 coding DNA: TGCGCCAGCAGCCGCGGGGGGCTTAGCACAGATACGCAGTATTTT. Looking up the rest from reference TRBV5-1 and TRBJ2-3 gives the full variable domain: KAGVTQTPRYLIKTRGQQVTLSCSPISGHRSVSWYQQTPGQGLQFLFEYFSETQRNKGNFPGRFSGRQFSNSRSEMNVSTLELGDSALYLCASSRGGLSTDTQYFGPGTRLTVL.

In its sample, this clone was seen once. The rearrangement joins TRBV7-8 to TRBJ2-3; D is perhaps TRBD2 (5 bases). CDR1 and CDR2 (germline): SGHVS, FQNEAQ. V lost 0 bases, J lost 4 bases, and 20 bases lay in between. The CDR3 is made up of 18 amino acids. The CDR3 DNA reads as TGTGCCAGCAGCTTAGCGCCCCCAGCTAGCCGGGTTGCAGATACGCAGTATTTT. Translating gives CASSLAPPASRVADTQYF.

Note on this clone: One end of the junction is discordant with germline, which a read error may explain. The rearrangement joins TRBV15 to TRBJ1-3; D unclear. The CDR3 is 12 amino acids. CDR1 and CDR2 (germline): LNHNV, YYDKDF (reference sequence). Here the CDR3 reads CATSNPGSTIYF. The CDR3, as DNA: TGTGCCACCAGCAACCCGGGAAGCACCATATATTTT.